Listed below are T cell receptor beta chains from one sample, sequenced in a study of blood T cell repertoires in COVID-19. Some clones are missing from TCRdb's copy, which holds only in-frame ones; the method was immunoSEQ multiplex PCR. This sample has roughly 230,000 clones; around four fifths occur once, and the top ten carry roughly 9.4%. The sequencing sample was made of peripheral blood. The origin of the receptors is a middle-aged man with active or convalescent COVID-19. The CDR3 runs from the conserved cysteine through the conserved F or W. The D gene is left open where the match is weak. Where a row states a size, it is once, few, many or the class of an expanded clone; other rows omit it.

V gene,D gene,J gene,clone size,CDR3 DNA,CDR3 protein
TRBV11-2,.,TRBJ1-2,.,TGTGCCAGCAGCTTATCAGGACAGTATGGCTACACCTTC,CASSLSGQYGYTF
TRBV2,TRBD2,TRBJ2-3,few,TGTGCCAGCAAAAGAGTGGCGGGGGGGGATACGCAGTATTTT,CASKRVAGGDTQYF
TRBV20-1,TRBD1,TRBJ1-4,.,TGCAGTGCTAGTACTTCGGGGACAGGGGGTGAAAAACTGTTTTTT,CSASTSGTGGEKLFF
TRBV1,.,TRBJ2-5,.,TGCACCAGCAGCCCAGGGACTGGCGGGAGAGAAGACCTTGAGACCCAGTACTTC,CTSSPGTGGREDLETQYF
TRBV4-1,TRBD2,TRBJ2-7,.,TGCGCCAGCAGCCAAGGAGCTAGCGGGATCTACGAGCAGTACTTC,CASSQGASGIYEQYF
TRBV11-2,.,TRBJ1-1,.,TGTGCCAGCAGCTTAGCACAGGCGGAGAAGGCTTTCTTT,CASSLAQAEKAFF
TRBV4-2,TRBD2,TRBJ2-2,.,TGTGCCAGCAGCCTCCCCGGTCAAGCGGGGGGGTCGGGGGAGCTGTTTTTT,CASSLPGQAGGSGELFF
TRBV11-3,TRBD1,TRBJ1-3,.,TGTGCCAGCAGCCTTGACAGGGGAGGAAACACCATATATTTT,CASSLDRGGNTIYF
TRBV5-1,TRBD1,TRBJ2-2,.,TGCGCCAGCAGCTTGCGGACAGGGTCGCCCACCGGGGAGCTGTTTTTT,CASSLRTGSPTGELFF
TRBV7-8,TRBD2,TRBJ2-7,.,TGTGCCAGCAGCTTTACGGGGGGGGATTACGAGCAGTACTTC,CASSFTGGDYEQYF
TRBV7-2,.,TRBJ1-2,.,TGTGCCAGCAGCTTGGCGCAGGGTATCGGTGGCTACACCTTC,CASSLAQGIGGYTF
TRBV7-3,TRBD2,TRBJ2-3,.,TGTGCCAGCAGCCAAACTAGCGGACTCACAGATACGCAGTATTTT,CASSQTSGLTDTQYF
TRBV4-3,TRBD2,TRBJ2-3,.,TGCGCCAGCAGTCTAGCGGGAGATACGCAGTATTTT,CASSLAGDTQYF
TRBV10-3,.,TRBJ2-3,.,TGTGCCATCAGTGCTAGGACAGATACGCAGTATTTT,CAISARTDTQYF
TRBV19,.,TRBJ1-4,.,TGTGCCAGTAGCCCGAGACGGGGGGCACTTGAAAAACTGTTTTTT,CASSPRRGALEKLFF
TRBV3-1/TRBV3-2,TRBD2,TRBJ2-7,.,TGTGCCAGCAGCCCCGGGACTAGCGGGGCCTACGAGCAGTACTTC,CASSPGTSGAYEQYF
TRBV19,.,TRBJ1-5,few,TGTGCCAGTAAAGGGGGTCGAAAGCCCCAGCATTTT,CASKGGRKPQHF
TRBV30,.,TRBJ2-7,once,TGTGCCTGGAGTGTACTGGGAGGGGGCGAGCAGTACTTC,CAWSVLGGGEQYF
TRBV20-1,.,TRBJ2-2,.,TGCAGTGCTAGTTGGGACACTCAGAACACCGGGGAGCTGTTTTTT,CSASWDTQNTGELFF
TRBV11-3,.,TRBJ2-3,.,TGTGCCAGCAGCTTAGGTGGAGGGGTGGAGTATTTT,CASSLGGGVEYF
TRBV12-5,.,TRBJ2-1,.,TGTGCTAGTGGTCCCCCCCGGGTTAGCTCCTACAATGAGCAGTTCTTC,CASGPPRVSSYNEQFF
TRBV7-9,.,TRBJ1-5,.,TGTGCCAGCAGCTTCGGGCGGGATCAGCCCCAGCATTTT,CASSFGRDQPQHF
TRBV4-1,TRBD2,TRBJ2-7,few,TGCGCCAGCAGCCAAGGACTAGCGGGGTCCTACGAGCAGTACTTC,CASSQGLAGSYEQYF
TRBV7-2,TRBD1,TRBJ2-5,.,TGTGCCAGCACCCCCGGGACAGGGGGGGCGACCCAGTACTTC,CASTPGTGGATQYF
TRBV6-2/TRBV6-3,TRBD2,TRBJ2-1,.,TGTGCCAGCAGTTACAGCCTAGCGGGAAGCCACAATGAGCAGTTCTTC,CASSYSLAGSHNEQFF
TRBV19,.,TRBJ1-5,.,TGTGCCAGTAGCACTACTTGGTATAGCAATCAGCCCCAGCATTTT,CASSTTWYSNQPQHF
TRBV7-8,TRBD1,TRBJ2-2,.,TGTGCCAGCAGCGACAGGGGATTGACCGGGGAGCTGTTTTTT,CASSDRGLTGELFF
TRBV30,TRBD1,TRBJ1-2,.,TGTGCCTGGAAGCGGGACAGGGCGACACTCTATGGCTACACCTTC,CAWKRDRATLYGYTF
TRBV19,TRBD2,TRBJ2-5,.,TGTGCCAGTAGAGGACTAGCGGGAACTTACCAAGAGACCCAGTACTTC,CASRGLAGTYQETQYF
TRBV19,TRBD1,TRBJ2-7,.,TGTGCCAGTAGTGCCGGGACAGGGACCTACGAGCAGTACTTC,CASSAGTGTYEQYF
TRBV10-3,TRBD2,TRBJ2-2,.,TGTGCCATCAGTGGCCTCAGCGGGGCCGCGAACACCGGGGAGCTGTTTTTT,CAISGLSGAANTGELFF
TRBV3-1/TRBV3-2,TRBD1,TRBJ1-2,.,TGTGCCAGCAGGGGACAGGGGGTAGAGGGCTACACCTTC,CASRGQGVEGYTF
TRBV28,TRBD1,TRBJ2-3,.,TGTGCCAGCAGTACGACAGGGCGAGGCCCAGATACGCAGTATTTT,CASSTTGRGPDTQYF
TRBV12-3/TRBV12-4,.,TRBJ1-1,.,TGTGCCAGCAGCTGGGGGACATCGGGGAACGCTTTCTTT,CASSWGTSGNAFF
TRBV30,.,TRBJ2-1,few,TGTGCCTGGAGTGGGACATGGTTGAAGCAGTTCTTC,CAWSGTWLKQFF
TRBV19,TRBD1,TRBJ1-6,.,TGTGCCGGAAGGACAGGGAATAATTCACCCCTCCACTTT,CAGRTGNNSPLHF
TRBV5-5,TRBD1,TRBJ1-3,.,TGTGCCAGCAGCCGGACAGGGATCGGAAACACCATATATTTT,CASSRTGIGNTIYF
TRBV7-6,TRBD2,TRBJ2-7,few,TGTGCCAGCAGCGCACAGCTAGCGGGAGGTTACGAGCAGTACTTC,CASSAQLAGGYEQYF
TRBV18,TRBD1,TRBJ1-2,.,TGTGCCAGCTCGCGGACCGGGACAGGGGCCCGATCGGACTATGGCTACACCTTC,CASSRTGTGARSDYGYTF
TRBV29-1,.,TRBJ2-7,.,TGCAGCGTCCGAGGCGAGAAGGGGGTTCGGGGCTACGAGCAGTACTTC,CSVRGEKGVRGYEQYF
TRBV6-5,.,TRBJ1-1,.,TGTGCCAGCACAGGGGCCGGAAGGAACACTGAAGCTTTCTTT,CASTGAGRNTEAFF
TRBV7-9,.,TRBJ2-2,once,TGTGCCAGCATGCGGGAGAACACCGGGGAGCTGTTTTTT,CASMRENTGELFF
TRBV18,TRBD1,TRBJ2-7,.,TGTGCCAGCTCAATTGGGACAGGGGGCGAATACGAGCAGTACTTC,CASSIGTGGEYEQYF
TRBV5-1,.,TRBJ1-1,.,TGCGCCAGCAGCTTGGGTTGGAGAACAATGAACACTGAAGCTTTCTTT,CASSLGWRTMNTEAFF
TRBV3-1/TRBV3-2,.,TRBJ1-1,.,TGTGCCAGCAGCCAAGGTGGCAGGGACACTGAAGCTTTCTTT,CASSQGGRDTEAFF
TRBV10-3,.,TRBJ1-5,.,TGTGCCATCAGTGAGAGAGGGAATCAGCCCCAGCATTTT,CAISERGNQPQHF
TRBV6-4,.,TRBJ2-2,.,TGTGCCAGCAGTGTTTCAGTAGGGACTAACACCGGGGAGCTGTTTTTT,CASSVSVGTNTGELFF
TRBV7-9,.,TRBJ1-1,many,TGTGCCAGCAGCTTAGAAGGGGTAGGGACTGAAGCTTTCTTT,CASSLEGVGTEAFF
TRBV27,TRBD1,TRBJ2-5,.,TGTGCCAGCAGTTTATACTACAGGGGGGAACAAGAGACCCAGTACTTC,CASSLYYRGEQETQYF
TRBV10-1,TRBD1,TRBJ2-5,.,TGCGCTTCAGGGGGTGACCAAGAGACCCAGTACTTC,CASGGDQETQYF
TRBV19,.,TRBJ1-5,.,TGTGCCAGTAGTATAGACGATCTAGGTCAGCTCCAGCATTTT,CASSIDDLGQLQHF
TRBV2,.,TRBJ2-3,.,TGTGCCAGCAGTGAAGGGCAAGGGGGATGGGGCACAGATACGCAGTATTTT,CASSEGQGGWGTDTQYF
TRBV6-1,.,TRBJ2-4,.,TGTGCCAGCAGTGGACGACAGGGGGCTAGCGGGAGTTCGGCCAAAAACATTCAGTACTTC,CASSGRQGASGSSAKNIQYF
TRBV30,TRBD1,TRBJ2-3,.,TGTGCCTGGGGGACAGGGGGTCTGGATACGCAGTATTTT,CAWGTGGLDTQYF
TRBV7-2,.,TRBJ1-4,.,TGTGCCAGCCCTAAGTCCCTCTGCTCTGAAAAACTGTTTTTT,CASPKSLCSEKLFF
TRBV28,.,TRBJ2-1,.,TGTGCCAGCAGTTTCGGCGGCCTAAGAAATGAGCAGTTCTTC,CASSFGGLRNEQFF
TRBV4-2,TRBD1,TRBJ1-6,once,TGTGCCAGCAGCCAAGCCGACAGGGACGGATCACCCCTCCACTTT,CASSQADRDGSPLHF
TRBV5-1,TRBD1,TRBJ2-2,.,TGCGCCAGCAGCTGGGGGACAGGGGGCGTTGACGGGGAGCTGTTTTTT,CASSWGTGGVDGELFF
TRBV7-2,TRBD2,TRBJ2-1,.,TGTGCCAGCAGCACAGAGCGGGGGGGCGGGAATGAGCAGTTCTTC,CASSTERGGGNEQFF
TRBV9,.,TRBJ2-3,once,TGTGCCAGTACGGGGGGGACAGCTAGCACAGATACGCAGTATTTT,CASTGGTASTDTQYF